This passage covers 6 T cell receptor beta chains from one sample sequenced in a study of blood T cell repertoires in COVID-19. Profiled with immunoSEQ multiplex PCR; TCRdb holds only in-frame clones, not every one. Here the sample spans 150,000 to 200,000 clones, 80% to 95% being singletons. Sequencing was carried out using peripheral blood. The receptors were gathered from a woman aged 60-75 years with COVID-19, enrolled during active disease.

This chain connects TRBV18 to TRBJ2-5, with D perhaps matching TRBD2 (6 bases). Germline V gives CDR1 KGHSH, CDR2 LQKENI. The CDR3 consists of 15 residues. Trimming stripped 4 bases from V and 5 bases from J, with 17 bases between. CDR3 coding DNA: TGTGCCAGCTCACGTCAATGGGGGGTCCTGGAGACCCAGTACTTC. This translates into CASSRQWGVLETQYF.

This chain uses TRBV18 with TRBJ1-4; 10 bases are shared with TRBD1. There are 15 residues in the CDR3. Germline V CDR1 and CDR2: KGHSH, LQKENI. V was clipped by 6 bases and J by 2 bases; unmatched bases: 3. The chain's CDR3 is CASSLGQGTNEKLFF. The CDR3, as DNA: TGTGCCAGCTCCCTGGGACAGGGGACTAATGAAAAACTGTTTTTT. Filled out from reference TRBV18 and TRBJ1-4, the complete variable domain reads NAGVMQNPRHLVRRRGQEARLRCSPMKGHSHVYWYRQLPEEGLKFMVYLQKENIIDESGMPKERFSAEFPKEGPSILRIQQVVRGDSAAYFCASSLGQGTNEKLFFGSGTQLSVL.

The J gene is TRBJ2-7, the V gene TRBV2; 7 nucleotides agree with TRBD2. This CDR3 spans 14 amino acids. V shed 5 bases, J shed 6 bases, and the junction held 10 bases outside the gene matches. Germline CDR1 reads SNHLY; CDR2 reads FYNNEI. The chain's CDR3 is CASSTGTNPLEQYF. The CDR3 coding sequence is TGTGCCAGCAGTACCGGGACTAACCCCCTCGAGCAGTACTTC.

This chain connects TRBV19 to TRBJ2-3; maybe TRBD2 (6 bases). CDR3 length: 14 residues. Germline V gene data show CDR1 as LNHDA and CDR2 as SQIVND (reference sequence). Trimming stripped 7 bases from V and 3 bases from J, with 14 bases between. CDR3 sequence reads: CASTNRAGTDTQYF. Written as DNA, the CDR3 is TGTGCCAGTACAAACCGGGCGGGGACAGATACGCAGTATTTT.

The rearrangement links TRBV4-1 to TRBJ1-5; 7 positions match TRBD1. J was trimmed by 5 bases and V by 2 bases; bases with no gene match: 9. This CDR3 is built from 16 residues. Per germline, CDR1 MGHRA and CDR2 YSYEKL. The CDR3: CASSQTGTASYQPQHF. CDR3 in DNA: TGCGCCAGCAGCCAAACCGGGACAGCGTCCTATCAGCCCCAGCATTTT.

The rearrangement uses TRBV6-5 and TRBJ1-1, with 8 bases aligning to TRBD1. With 5 bases clipped from V and 4 bases from J, the junction kept 9 bases outside the gene matches. Germline CDR1 and CDR2: MNHEY and SVGAGI. The CDR3 spans 15 residues. CDR3 coding DNA: TGTGCCAGCAGTCGTCAGGGGGCTCGAGTCACTGAAGCTTTCTTT. As protein: CASSRQGARVTEAFF.